The clone carrying this T cell receptor (beta chain) appeared many times. Its antigen is unidentified. TCRdb redid the calling of the 5' RACE reads with MiXCR, one entry per CDR3 protein. This repertoire shows 27,000 or so distinct CDR3 sequences, under 4% found once; its top ten account for approximately 8.2%. This record comes from a study of early T cells in non-severe SARS-CoV-2 infection. Study-wide findings and caveats: The study's VDJdb matching favored anti-spike CD8 responses and missed private and CD4 specificities.

The germline V gene has CDR1 MRHNA and CDR2 SNTAGT. This CDR3 comprises 13 residues. The ends were cut back, 0 bases at V and 5 bases at J, with 4 bases in the middle. The rearrangement links TRBV6-4 to TRBJ2-2; D is uncertain. The source is an adult who was a healthcare worker with PCR-confirmed SARS-CoV-2 infection or an uninfected control (not recorded which). The sequenced sample was whole blood. In nucleotides, the CDR3 is TGTGCCAGCAGTGACTCCGCAACCGGGGAGCTGTTTTTT. Its translation is CASSDSATGELFF.